The 26 T cell receptor beta chains listed next were all sequenced from one sample in a study of blood T cells in healthy people across ages. Together with a sample-barcoded 5' primer, a J-beta primer mix was included in a second PCR lasting roughly 6 to 12 cycles. TCRdb re-derived calls from the 5' RACE reads in MiXCR, one entry per CDR3 protein. This table holds roughly 1.4 million distinct CDR3 sequences, 59% found once. The source material was blood. These receptors were taken from a man younger than 35 in good health.

The J gene is TRBJ1-2, the V gene TRBV20-1; unclear D gene. The germline V gene encodes CDR1 DFQATT and CDR2 SNEGSKA (reference sequence). The V end lost 6 bases, the J end lost 8 bases, and 19 bases lay between the germline ends. The CDR3 loop spans 13 amino acids. The CDR3 protein is CSAPSGTWQGYTF. The CDR3 DNA follows: TGCAGTGCCCCCAGCGGTACCTGGCAGGGCTACACCTTC.

The CDR3, as DNA: TGCAGCGTTGAAGATCTGACTGCTACCGGGGAGCTGTTTTTT. It yields the protein CSVEDLTATGELFF. This chain uses TRBV29-1 with TRBJ2-2; D gene unclear. The V end was cut by 0 bases, the J end by 5 bases, with 10 bases between. Germline values: CDR1 SQVTM, CDR2 ANQGSEA. This CDR3 contains 14 residues.

The chain recombines TRBV4-1 with TRBJ2-5; a weak D match, TRBD1 (8 bases). The CDR3 extends over 17 amino acids. The germline V and J ends were trimmed by 0 bases and 13 bases, with 27 bases remaining between them. Germline V gene sequence: CDR1 MGHRA, CDR2 YSYEKL. CDR3 amino acids: CASSQESTWTGRDRSYF. CDR3 nucleotides: TGCGCCAGCAGCCAAGAGAGCACGTGGACAGGGAGGGATCGGTCGTACTTC.

This clonotype was counted a few times. The CDR3 here is CASSEMGWETQYF. CDR3 coding DNA: TGTGCCAGCAGTGAAATGGGGTGGGAGACCCAGTACTTC. The V call is TRBV25-1, the J call TRBJ2-5; D is ambiguous. The CDR3 totals 13 residues. CDR1 is MGHDK, CDR2 SYGVNS, per germline. The V and J ends lost 2 bases and 5 bases respectively, with 9 bases between them.

V is TRBV4-2 and J is TRBJ1-6; TRBD1 aligns across 9 bases. V shed 3 bases, J shed 7 bases, and the junction held 4 bases outside the gene matches. CDR1 and CDR2 (germline): LGHNA, YNFKEQ. This CDR3 has 15 amino acids. The CDR3 coding sequence is TGTGCCAGCAGCCAGCCGGGACAGGGAAATTCACCCCTCCACTTT. Amino acids: CASSQPGQGNSPLHF.

V and J are TRBV3-1 and TRBJ1-5; D unclear. Trimming cost V 6 bases and J 0 bases, with 9 bases left between them. The CDR3 has 14 residues. Germline V gives CDR1 LGHDT, CDR2 YNNKEL (reference sequence). The CDR3, as DNA: TGTGCCAGCAGGACAAATCATAGCAATCAGCCCCAGCATTTT. Translating it yields CASRTNHSNQPQHF.

V is TRBV29-1 and J is TRBJ2-1; TRBD2 might be the D (5 bases). Germline values: CDR1 SQVTM, CDR2 ANQGSEA. CDR3 length: 11 residues. V lost 8 bases, J lost 7 bases, and 12 bases lay in between. The CDR3 here is CSPGIGNEQFF. The CDR3 coding sequence is TGCAGCCCCGGGATCGGAAATGAGCAGTTCTTC.

The chain recombines TRBV27 with TRBJ2-1; D gene uncertain. V was shortened by 6 bases and J by 7 bases, with 10 bases between the two germline ends. The germline V gene encodes CDR1 MNHEY and CDR2 SMNVEV (reference sequence). The CDR3 is 12 residues long. The CDR3 bases are TGTGCCAGCAGACCCAGTGTGAATGAGCAGTTCTTC. This gives the protein CASRPSVNEQFF.

V is TRBV20-1 and J is TRBJ2-6; 11 bases align to TRBD1. With V trimmed by 3 bases and J by 4 bases, 2 bases remained unmatched. This CDR3 contains 15 residues. Germline assignment: CDR1 DFQATT and CDR2 SNEGSKA (reference sequence). CDR3 amino acids: CSARDRGLGANVLTF. CDR3 DNA: TGCAGTGCTAGGGACAGGGGGCTAGGGGCCAACGTCCTGACTTTC.

There are a few counts of this clonotype. The gene calls are TRBV20-1 and TRBJ2-2; perhaps TRBD1 as D (6 bases). Germline V gene lookup returns CDR1 DFQATT and CDR2 SNEGSKA (reference sequence). The CDR3 loop spans 15 amino acids. The V end lost 1 base, the J end lost 6 bases, and 15 bases lay between the germline ends. CDR3 protein: CSARVGTGSPGELFF. CDR3 nucleotides: TGCAGTGCTAGAGTTGGAACAGGGAGCCCCGGGGAGCTGTTTTTT.

This clonotype was seen a handful of times. The chain joins TRBV20-1 to TRBJ1-5, with D unclear. CDR1 and CDR2 (germline): DFQATT, SNEGSKA (reference sequence). V was cut by 2 bases and J by 1 base, with 9 bases left in between. CDR3 length equals 14 residues. The CDR3 sequence is CSARSTESNQPQHF. The CDR3, as DNA: TGCAGTGCTAGAAGCACCGAGAGCAATCAGCCCCAGCATTTT.

This chain connects TRBV5-1 to TRBJ2-1; TRBD2 matches 7 bases. This CDR3 spans 13 amino acids. Per the germline V gene, CDR1 is SGHRS and CDR2 is YFSETQ. The V gene end was trimmed by 5 bases and the J gene end by 5 bases; junction bases not matched to a gene: 4. DNA of the CDR3: TGCGCCAGCAGTTCCGGGACTAACAATGAGCAGTTCTTC. Protein product: CASSSGTNNEQFF.

The chain is built from TRBV12-3 or TRBV12-4 and TRBJ1-1; TRBD1 agrees at 7 bases. This CDR3 spans 15 amino acids. J was trimmed by 4 bases and V by 6 bases; bases with no gene match: 11. The CDR3 DNA reads TGTGCCAGCAGCCCAATTGGACAGGTTCCCACTGAAGCTTTCTTT. It translates to CASSPIGQVPTEAFF.

The chain couples TRBV5-4 to TRBJ2-5, with D unclear. V was trimmed by 2 bases and J by 5 bases, leaving 16 bases between them. The CDR3 is 15 residues long. Per germline, CDR1 SGHNT and CDR2 YYREEE (reference sequence). CDR3: CASSFRGDGQETQYF. The CDR3 DNA reads TGTGCCAGCAGCTTCCGCGGCGACGGTCAGGAGACCCAGTACTTC. The full variable domain, completed using reference TRBV5-4 and TRBJ2-5, is ETGVTQSPTHLIKTRGQQVTLRCSSQSGHNTVSWYQQALGQGPQFIFQYYREEENGRGNFPPRFSGLQFPNYSSELNVNALELDDSALYLCASSFRGDGQETQYFGPGTRLLVL.

A few counts support this clonotype. The chain couples TRBV11-2 to TRBJ2-1; 13 bases fit TRBD2. J lost 7 bases, V lost 8 bases, and 8 bases had no gene match. The CDR3 covers 15 residues. In germline, CDR1 is SGHAT, CDR2 FQNNGV. In nucleotides, the CDR3 is TGTGCCAGCGATACTAGCGGGGGGGCCAGTAATGAGCAGTTCTTC. Its protein is CASDTSGGASNEQFF.

This clonotype has only one observation. The genes are TRBV6-6 and TRBJ1-1; D is unclear. The CDR3 length is 14 residues. The ends were cut back, 2 bases at V and 5 bases at J, with 12 bases in the middle. Germline loops: CDR1 MNHNY, CDR2 SVGAGI (reference sequence). CDR3 DNA: TGTGCCAGCAGTTACCATGGATTGCGGACTGAAGCTTTCTTT. Translation: CASSYHGLRTEAFF.

The chain has TRBV27 and TRBJ2-5, with TRBD2 identical over 9 bases. The trim removed 1 base at V and 4 bases at J, leaving 4 bases unmatched. The V gene's germline CDR1 is MNHEY and CDR2 SMNVEV (reference sequence). The CDR3 loop spans 15 amino acids. In nucleotides, the CDR3 is TGTGCCAGCAGTTTATTGCGGGGGGGGCGAGAGACCCAGTACTTC. Protein sequence: CASSLLRGGRETQYF.

V is TRBV29-1 and J is TRBJ1-2, with D uncertain. The germline CDR1 and CDR2 sequences are SQVTM and ANQGSEA. CDR3 length: 9 residues. Deletions cut 6 bases from V and 4 bases from J, with 3 bases between. CDR3 loop: CSVAYGYTF. For the CDR3, the DNA is TGCAGCGTCGCCTATGGCTACACCTTC.

The chain joins TRBV29-1 to TRBJ2-1; 12 nucleotides align to TRBD1. Trimming cost V 7 bases and J 7 bases; bases outside gene matches: 5. CDR3 length: 13 residues. CDR1 SQVTM and CDR2 ANQGSEA come from the germline V gene. CDR3 loop: CSAEGQGANEQFF. DNA for the CDR3: TGCAGCGCGGAGGGACAGGGGGCTAATGAGCAGTTCTTC.

V usage is TRBV7-9 and J usage is TRBJ1-6; the D is unclear. The CDR3 totals 12 residues. V lost 6 bases and J 5 bases, leaving 5 bases between the germline ends. Germline V gene data show CDR1 as SEHNR and CDR2 as FQNEAQ (reference sequence). The CDR3, as DNA: TGTGCCAGCAGACCGGATAATTCACCCCTCCACTTT. Amino acids: CASRPDNSPLHF. Full variable domain (missing parts from reference TRBV7-9 and TRBJ1-6): DTGVSQNPRHKITKRGQNVTFRCDPISEHNRLYWYRQTLGQGPEFLTYFQNEAQLEKSRLLSDRFSAERPKGSFSTLEIQRTEQGDSAMYLCASRPDNSPLHFGNGTRLTVT.

V and J are TRBV28 and TRBJ1-6; D possibly corresponds to TRBD1 (5 bases). The CDR3 length is 15 residues. V was clipped by 4 bases and J by 7 bases, with 14 bases between them. Germline V CDR1 and CDR2: MDHEN, SYDVKM. CDR3 nucleotide sequence: TGTGCCAGCAGTTCACCCGGGACCCCAAATTCACCCCTCCACTTT. Residues: CASSSPGTPNSPLHF.

In this sample, this clonotype turned up once. This chain joins TRBV13 and TRBJ1-5; unclear D gene. CDR1 is PRHDT and CDR2 is FYEKMQ in the germline V gene (reference sequence). The CDR3 consists of 13 residues. Trimming took 5 bases from V and 5 from J, leaving 10 bases between them. DNA for the CDR3: TGTGCCAGCAGCACCCACCGGGATCAGCCCCAGCATTTT. It encodes CASSTHRDQPQHF.

There are a few counts of this clonotype. The gene calls are TRBV10-2 and TRBJ2-3; either TRBD1 or TRBD2 may supply D (5 bases each). Germline V gives CDR1 WSHSY, CDR2 SAAADI. With 5 bases removed from V and 4 bases from J, the gap between germline ends came to 16 bases. The CDR3 contains 15 residues. The CDR3 bases are TGCGCCAGCAGTCCCGGGACCAGCGTCCCAGATACGCAGTATTTT. It codes for CASSPGTSVPDTQYF.

The V gene is TRBV6-1, the J gene TRBJ1-2; tentative D call: TRBD1 (5 bases). This CDR3 spans 19 amino acids. V lost 3 bases to trimming and J lost 1 base, with 24 bases between them. Germline values: CDR1 MNHNS, CDR2 SASEGT. The CDR3 DNA reads TGTGCCAGCAGTGAGGACCCGGTACGGTCAGGGTGGAGTAACTATGGCTACACCTTC. Protein: CASSEDPVRSGWSNYGYTF.

V is TRBV4-2 and J is TRBJ2-7; 7 nucleotides align to TRBD1. The germline V gene has CDR1 LGHNA and CDR2 YNFKEQ. The J segment lost 0 bases and the V segment lost 1 base, leaving 6 bases of the junction unmatched. The CDR3 consists of 16 residues. The CDR3, as DNA: TGTGCCAGCAGCCAAGCCCCAGGGGGTAGCTCCTACGAGCAGTACTTC. Its translation: CASSQAPGGSSYEQYF.

The chain uses TRBV20-1 and TRBJ2-1; the D gene is possibly TRBD2 (7 bases). Trimming removed 2 bases from V and 3 bases from J, with 14 bases in between. The CDR3 totals 15 residues. Germline-derived CDR1 and CDR2 are DFQATT and SNEGSKA (reference sequence). The CDR3 DNA is TGCAGTGCTAGATCAGGCGGGGGCCTCTACAATGAGCAGTTCTTC. It encodes CSARSGGGLYNEQFF.